This T cell receptor (beta chain) was captured by sequencing in a study of shared clonotypes between healthy human individuals. About the research overall: Per-donor plates numbered three CD4 naive, three CD4 memory, two CD8 naive and one CD8 memory.

Assay used: immunoSEQ multiplex PCR; TCRdb lists only in-frame clones, some missing. The sample consists of around 2.5 million clones, roughly 93% of them appearing once. Trimming removed 5 bases from V and 8 bases from J, with 19 bases in between. Germline assignment: CDR1 SEHNR and CDR2 FQNEAQ (reference sequence). The CDR3 is made up of 15 amino acids. Sample: naive CD4+ T cells from PBMCs. As to subset: CD45RA+ positively selected. V and J are TRBV7-9 and TRBJ2-4, with D hard to call. The clonotype originates from a young man in good health. Some clones in this sample may be carry-over from other donors' samples. CDR3 residues: CASSPRTLETDIQYF. CDR3 in DNA: TGTGCCAGCAGCCCGCGGACCCTGGAAACGGACATTCAGTACTTC.